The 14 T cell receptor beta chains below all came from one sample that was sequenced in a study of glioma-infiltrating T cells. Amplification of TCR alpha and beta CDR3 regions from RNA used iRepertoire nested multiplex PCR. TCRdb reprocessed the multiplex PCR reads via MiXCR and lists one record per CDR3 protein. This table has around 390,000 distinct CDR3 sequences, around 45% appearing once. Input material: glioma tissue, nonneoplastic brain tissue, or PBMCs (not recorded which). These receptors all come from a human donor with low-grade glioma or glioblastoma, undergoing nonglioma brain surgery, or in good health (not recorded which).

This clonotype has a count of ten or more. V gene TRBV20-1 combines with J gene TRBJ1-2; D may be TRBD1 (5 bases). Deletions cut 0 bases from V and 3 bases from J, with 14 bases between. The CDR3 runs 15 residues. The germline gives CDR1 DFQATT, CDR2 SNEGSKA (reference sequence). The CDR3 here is CSARDRQRGDYGYTF. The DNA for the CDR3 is TGCAGTGCTAGAGATCGGCAGCGGGGGGACTATGGCTACACCTTC.

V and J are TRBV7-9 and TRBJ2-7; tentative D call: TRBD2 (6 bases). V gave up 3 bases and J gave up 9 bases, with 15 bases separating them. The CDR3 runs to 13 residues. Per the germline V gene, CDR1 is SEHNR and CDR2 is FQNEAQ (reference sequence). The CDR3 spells CASSFGDSALQYF. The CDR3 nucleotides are TGTGCCAGCAGCTTCGGGGACTCGGCTCTGCAGTACTTC.

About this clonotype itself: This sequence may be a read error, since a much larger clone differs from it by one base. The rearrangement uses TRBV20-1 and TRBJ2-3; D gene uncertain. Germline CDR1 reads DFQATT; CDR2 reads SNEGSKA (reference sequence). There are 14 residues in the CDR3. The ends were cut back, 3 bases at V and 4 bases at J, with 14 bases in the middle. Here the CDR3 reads CSASPARMPDTQYF. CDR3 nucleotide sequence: TGCAGTGCTAGCCCAGCGAGAATGCCAGATACGCAGTATTTT.

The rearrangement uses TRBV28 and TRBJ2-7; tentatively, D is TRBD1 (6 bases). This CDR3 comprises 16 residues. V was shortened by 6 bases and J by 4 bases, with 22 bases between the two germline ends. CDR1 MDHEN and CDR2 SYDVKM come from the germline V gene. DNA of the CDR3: TGTGCCAGCAGGTTTAGGGCCCGGGACATCGGGTACGAGCAGTACTTC. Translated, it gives CASRFRARDIGYEQYF.

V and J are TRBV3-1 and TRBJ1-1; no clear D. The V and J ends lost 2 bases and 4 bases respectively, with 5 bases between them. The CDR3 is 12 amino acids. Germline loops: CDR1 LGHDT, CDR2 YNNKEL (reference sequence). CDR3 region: CASSQSVTEAFF. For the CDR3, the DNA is TGTGCCAGCAGCCAAAGCGTCACTGAAGCTTTCTTT.

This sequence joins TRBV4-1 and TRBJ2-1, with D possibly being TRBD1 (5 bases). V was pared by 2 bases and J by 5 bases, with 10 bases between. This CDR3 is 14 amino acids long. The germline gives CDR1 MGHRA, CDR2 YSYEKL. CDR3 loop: CASSQFHRNNEQFF. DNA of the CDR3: TGCGCCAGCAGCCAATTTCACAGGAACAATGAGCAGTTCTTC.

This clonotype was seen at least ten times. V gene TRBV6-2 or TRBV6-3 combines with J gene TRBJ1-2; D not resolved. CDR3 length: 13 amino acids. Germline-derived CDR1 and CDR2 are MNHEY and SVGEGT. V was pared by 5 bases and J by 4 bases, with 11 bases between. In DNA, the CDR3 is TGTGCCAGCAGTCCTTACAACACCTATGGCTACACCTTC. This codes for CASSPYNTYGYTF.

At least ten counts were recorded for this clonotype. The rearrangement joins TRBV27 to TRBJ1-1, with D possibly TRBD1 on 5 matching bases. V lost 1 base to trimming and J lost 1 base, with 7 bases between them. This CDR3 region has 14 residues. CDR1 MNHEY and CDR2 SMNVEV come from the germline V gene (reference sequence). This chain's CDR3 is CASSLWGENTEAFF. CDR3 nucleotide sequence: TGTGCCAGCAGTTTATGGGGGGAGAACACTGAAGCTTTCTTT.

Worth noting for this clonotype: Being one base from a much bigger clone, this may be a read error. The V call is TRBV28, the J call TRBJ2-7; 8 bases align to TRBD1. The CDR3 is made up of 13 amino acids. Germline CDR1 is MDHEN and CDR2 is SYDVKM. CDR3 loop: CASGRTGFSEEYF. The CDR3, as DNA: TGTGCCAGCGGCCGGACAGGGTTTTCCGAGGAGTACTTC.

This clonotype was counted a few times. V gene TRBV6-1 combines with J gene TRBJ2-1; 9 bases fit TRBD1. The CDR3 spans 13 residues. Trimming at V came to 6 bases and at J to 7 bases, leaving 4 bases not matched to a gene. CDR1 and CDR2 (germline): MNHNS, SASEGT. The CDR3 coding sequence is TGTGCCAGCAGGACAGGGGGTAGGAATGAGCAGTTCTTC. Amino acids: CASRTGGRNEQFF.

The CDR3, as DNA: TGTGCCAGCAGTCCCCCCGGTCGCGAGCAGTACTTC. It translates to CASSPPGREQYF. J is TRBJ2-7 and V is TRBV18; D is unresolved. V was shortened by 8 bases and J by 6 bases, with 14 bases between the two germline ends. Per germline, CDR1 KGHSH and CDR2 LQKENI. This CDR3 contains 12 residues.

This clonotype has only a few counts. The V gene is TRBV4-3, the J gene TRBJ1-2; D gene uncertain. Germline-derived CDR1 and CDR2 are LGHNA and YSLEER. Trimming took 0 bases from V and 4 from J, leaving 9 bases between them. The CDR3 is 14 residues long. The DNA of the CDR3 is TGCGCCAGCAGCCAAGAACTAGGATTCTATGGCTACACCTTC. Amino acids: CASSQELGFYGYTF.

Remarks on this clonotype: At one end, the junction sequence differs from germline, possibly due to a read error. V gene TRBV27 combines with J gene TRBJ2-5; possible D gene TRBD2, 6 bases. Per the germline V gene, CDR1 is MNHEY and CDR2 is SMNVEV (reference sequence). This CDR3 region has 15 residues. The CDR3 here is CATSDRGGAGETQYF. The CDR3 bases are TGTGCCACCAGTGACCGGGGCGGGGCCGGGGAGACCCAGTACTTC.

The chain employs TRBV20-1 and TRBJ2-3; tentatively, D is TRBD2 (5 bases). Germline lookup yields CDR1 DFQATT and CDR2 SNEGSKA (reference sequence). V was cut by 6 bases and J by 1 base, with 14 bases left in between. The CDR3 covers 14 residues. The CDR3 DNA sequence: TGCAGTGCCCTAACTAGATCTGGCACAGATACGCAGTATTTT. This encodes CSALTRSGTDTQYF.